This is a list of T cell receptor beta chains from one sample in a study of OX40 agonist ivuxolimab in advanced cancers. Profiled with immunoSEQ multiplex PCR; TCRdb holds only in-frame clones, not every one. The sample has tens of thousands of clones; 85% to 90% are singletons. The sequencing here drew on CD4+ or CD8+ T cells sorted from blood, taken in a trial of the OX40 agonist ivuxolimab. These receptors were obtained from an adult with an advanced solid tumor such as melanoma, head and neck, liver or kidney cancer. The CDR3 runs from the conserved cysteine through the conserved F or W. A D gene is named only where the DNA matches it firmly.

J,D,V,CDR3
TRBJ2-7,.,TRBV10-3,CAISESYGSYEQYF
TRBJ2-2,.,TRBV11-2,CASNGMGFRTGELFF
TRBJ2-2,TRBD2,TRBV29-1,CSVPSGGTGELFF
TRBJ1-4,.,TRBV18,CASSPLGTNEKLFF
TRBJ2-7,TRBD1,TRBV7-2,CASSPGQAKVEQYF
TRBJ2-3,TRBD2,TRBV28,CASSSGLAGKADTQYF
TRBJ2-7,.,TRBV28,CASSPLGAGHLSYEQYF
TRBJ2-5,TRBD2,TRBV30,CAWSVSSGRETQYF
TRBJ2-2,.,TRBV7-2,CASSLAGQAPGELFF
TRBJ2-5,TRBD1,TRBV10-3,CAIRGQGAPQETQYF
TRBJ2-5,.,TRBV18,CASSPPDRQETQYF
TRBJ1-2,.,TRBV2,CASSARVNYGYTF
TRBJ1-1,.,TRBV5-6,CASSLVVSGATEAFF
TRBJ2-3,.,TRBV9,CASSVEGGIAGAAPDTQYF
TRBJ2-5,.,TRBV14,CASSQVLLGTQYF
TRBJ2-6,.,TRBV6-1,CASSDSGANVLTF
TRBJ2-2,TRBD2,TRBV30,CAWSVSRTSGYTGELFF
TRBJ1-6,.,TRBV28,CASILGQGNSPLHF
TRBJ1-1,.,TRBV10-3,CAITPGVGTEAFF
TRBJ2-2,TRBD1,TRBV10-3,CAITPDRGLDTGELFF
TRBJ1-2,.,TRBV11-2,CASSFSRDGLYYGYTF
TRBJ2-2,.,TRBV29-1,CSVLVMSTGELFF
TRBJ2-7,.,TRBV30,CAWSVRGGIEQYF
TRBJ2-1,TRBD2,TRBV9,CASSVGLAGEGEQFF
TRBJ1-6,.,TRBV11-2,CASSLDSVSPLHF
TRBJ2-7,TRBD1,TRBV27,CASSSVTGVDYEQYF
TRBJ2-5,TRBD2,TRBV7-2,CASSYPGWAGRARIETQYF
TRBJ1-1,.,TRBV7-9,CASSLAFQIPAEKTEAFF
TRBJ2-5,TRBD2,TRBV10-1,CASSGGLAGPETQYF
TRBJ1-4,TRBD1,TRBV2,CASRATGVGEKLFF
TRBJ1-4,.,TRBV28,CASSTQGIPSNEKLFF
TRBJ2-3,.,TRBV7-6,CASSLGEVATDTQYF
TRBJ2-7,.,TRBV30,CAWSVLGYEQYF
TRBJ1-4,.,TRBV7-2,CASSSQVRDGNEKLFF
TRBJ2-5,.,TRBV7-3,CASSLKGWGLGRGPLISQETQYF
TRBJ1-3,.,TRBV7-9,CASSSPGRPSGNTIYF
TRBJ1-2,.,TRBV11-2,CASSLNRERTPDGYTF
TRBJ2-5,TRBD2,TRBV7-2,CASSLASTSEQETQYF
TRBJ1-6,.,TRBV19,CASSETRTRGSPLHF
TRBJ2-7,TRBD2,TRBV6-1,CASSTRGRGLEQYF
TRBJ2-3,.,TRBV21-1,CASSRGSGRHTDTQYF
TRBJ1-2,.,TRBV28,CASSRRDSLYGYTF
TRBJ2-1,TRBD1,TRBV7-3,CASSLTRRDRQFF